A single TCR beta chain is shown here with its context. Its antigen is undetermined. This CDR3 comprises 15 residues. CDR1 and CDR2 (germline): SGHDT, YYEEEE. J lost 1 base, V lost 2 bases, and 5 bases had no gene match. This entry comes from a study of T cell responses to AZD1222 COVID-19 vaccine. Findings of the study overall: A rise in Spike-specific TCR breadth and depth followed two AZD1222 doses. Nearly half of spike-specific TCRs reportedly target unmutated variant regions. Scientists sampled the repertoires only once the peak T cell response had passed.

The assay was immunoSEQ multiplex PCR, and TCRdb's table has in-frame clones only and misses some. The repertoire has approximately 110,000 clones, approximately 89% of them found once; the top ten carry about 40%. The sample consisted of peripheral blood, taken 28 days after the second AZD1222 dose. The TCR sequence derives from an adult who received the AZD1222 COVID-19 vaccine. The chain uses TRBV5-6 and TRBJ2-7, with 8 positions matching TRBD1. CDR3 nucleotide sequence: TGTGCCAGCAGCTTCCGGGACAGGACATCCTACGAGCAGTACTTC. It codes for CASSFRDRTSYEQYF.